This T cell receptor beta chain was sequenced during a study of blood T cells in healthy people across ages. This clonotype was picked up a small number of times. Primed by a sample-barcoded 5' primer and a J-beta primer mix, a second PCR proceeded for about 7 to 11 cycles. TCRdb re-analysed the 5' RACE reads in MiXCR, keeping a single row per CDR3 protein. Of hundreds of thousands of distinct CDR3 sequences listed, 58% are singletons. The CDR3 length is 15 residues. J lost 6 bases, V lost 6 bases, and 9 bases had no gene match. The germline V gene has CDR1 MNHEY and CDR2 SMNVEV (reference sequence). This TCR was sampled from a man aged 25 to 40 in good health. V usage is TRBV27 and J usage is TRBJ2-1, with TRBD1 matching over 9 bases. The specimen was blood. CDR3 nucleotide sequence: TGTGCCAGCAGAGACGGACAGGGGTTGTTCAATGAGCAGTTCTTC. Amino acids: CASRDGQGLFNEQFF.